Presented here are 26 T cell receptor beta chains from one specimen sequenced in a study of OX40 agonist ivuxolimab in advanced cancers. Library preparation employed the immunoSEQ multiplex PCR assay. TCRdb re-hosts the immuneACCESS table, in-frame sequences only. Its copies lack some clones; in the studies checked, an unresolved V gene accounts for under half of them, and the cause for the rest is not known. The sample data list approximately 35,000 clones, and less than 85% of these were observed just once. The ten top clones hold approximately 9.9% of the sample. The input for sequencing was CD4+ or CD8+ T cells sorted from blood, taken in a trial of the OX40 agonist ivuxolimab. Receptor source: an adult with an advanced solid tumor such as melanoma, head and neck, liver or kidney cancer.

The chain recombines TRBV7-8 with TRBJ2-7; D not certain. The CDR3 has 18 residues. Germline V gene lookup returns CDR1 SGHVS and CDR2 FQNEAQ. Trimming took off 3 bases at V and 2 bases at J, with 23 bases between the two ends. The CDR3 protein is CASSFVRVGLQRTYEQYF. CDR3 coding DNA: TGTGCCAGCAGCTTCGTTCGGGTGGGGTTGCAACGGACCTACGAGCAGTACTTC.

The chain couples TRBV5-1 to TRBJ2-7, with 8 positions matching TRBD2. Trimming removed 2 bases from V and 3 bases from J; junction bases left unmatched: 10. The CDR3 is 16 amino acids. CDR1 and CDR2 from the germline V gene are SGHRS and YFSETQ. This chain's CDR3 is CASSFRERGLNYEQYF. CDR3 DNA sequence: TGCGCCAGCAGCTTCAGAGAGCGGGGGTTAAACTACGAGCAGTACTTC.

This clone was found a few times. This rearrangement joins TRBV18 to TRBJ1-1, with 9 bases aligning to TRBD1. V dropped 5 bases and J dropped 4; count of bases not matched to a gene: 17. The CDR3 loop spans 18 amino acids. CDR1 is KGHSH, CDR2 LQKENI, per germline. DNA for the CDR3: TGTGCCAGCTCAGCGCAGGGGACAGGGATCGAGTATGGCACTGAAGCTTTCTTT. Protein: CASSAQGTGIEYGTEAFF. The variable domain in full, with the rest retrieved from reference TRBV18 and TRBJ1-1, is NAGVMQNPRHLVRRRGQEARLRCSPMKGHSHVYWYRQLPEEGLKFMVYLQKENIIDESGMPKERFSAEFPKEGPSILRIQQVVRGDSAAYFCASSAQGTGIEYGTEAFFGQGTRLTVV.

This sequence joins TRBV7-8 and TRBJ1-1; D not resolved. V lost 5 bases, J lost 10 bases, and 14 bases lay in between. The CDR3 is made up of 12 amino acids. Germline V CDR1 and CDR2: SGHVS, FQNEAQ. The CDR3: CASSPDPGRAFF. In nucleotides, the CDR3 is TGTGCCAGCAGCCCCGATCCCGGGCGAGCTTTCTTT.

The chain employs TRBV6-5 and TRBJ1-1; tentative D call: TRBD1 (5 bases). Per germline, CDR1 MNHEY and CDR2 SVGAGI. Trimming stripped 4 bases from V and 1 base from J, with 7 bases between. This CDR3 is 13 amino acids long. The CDR3 is CASSFGQNTEAFF. The CDR3 nucleotides read TGTGCCAGCAGTTTCGGACAGAACACTGAAGCTTTCTTT.

A word on this clone: A single base separates this from a much larger clone, so it may be a read error. J is TRBJ1-1 and V is TRBV7-9; 9 nucleotides agree with TRBD1. This CDR3 region has 14 residues. Germline CDR1 SEHNR, CDR2 FQNEAQ (reference sequence). This CDR3 is CAGSLGQGSTEAFF. CDR3 nucleotide sequence: TGTGCCGGCAGCTTAGGACAGGGGAGCACTGAAGCTTTCTTT.

The V call is TRBV7-9, the J call TRBJ2-3; 7 nucleotides align to TRBD2. CDR1 and CDR2 from the germline V gene are SEHNR and FQNEAQ (reference sequence). The ends lost 1 base at V and 6 bases at J; junction bases unmatched: 10. The CDR3 consists of 16 residues. This CDR3 reads CASSLVLTGGTDTQYF. The CDR3 region has the DNA TGTGCCAGCAGCTTAGTGCTGACGGGGGGAACGGATACGCAGTATTTT. Combining the CDR3 with reference TRBV7-9 and TRBJ2-3 gives the whole variable domain DTGVSQNPRHKITKRGQNVTFRCDPISEHNRLYWYRQTLGQGPEFLTYFQNEAQLEKSRLLSDRFSAERPKGSFSTLEIQRTEQGDSAMYLCASSLVLTGGTDTQYFGPGTRLTVL.

The chain recombines TRBV7-2 with TRBJ1-6, with 7 bases fitting TRBD1. Germline V gene lookup returns CDR1 SGHTA and CDR2 FQGNSA. This CDR3 contains 14 residues. V was pared by 1 base and J by 10 bases, with 4 bases of the junction left unmatched. The CDR3 DNA follows: TGTGCCAGCAGCTTAGGACAGGGTGGCTCACCCCTCCACTTT. Translating it yields CASSLGQGGSPLHF.

The V and J genes are TRBV7-8 and TRBJ1-1; the D gene is possibly TRBD1 (5 bases). Germline V gene data show CDR1 as SGHVS and CDR2 as FQNEAQ. The length of the CDR3 is 16 residues. Trimming removed 5 bases at V and 4 bases at J, with 20 bases between. The CDR3 nucleotides read TGTGCCAGCAGCCCCTGGGCCTCCCGGGGCTTCACTGAAGCTTTCTTT. Protein sequence: CASSPWASRGFTEAFF.

This chain joins TRBV30 and TRBJ2-7; the D is unclear. Trimming shortened V by 1 base and J by 3 bases, and 13 bases separated the two germline ends. This CDR3 is 14 amino acids long. The V gene's germline CDR1 is GTSNPN and CDR2 SVGIG (reference sequence). The CDR3 is CAWSELNVLYEQYF. The CDR3 DNA sequence: TGTGCCTGGAGTGAGTTAAACGTTCTCTACGAGCAGTACTTC.

The chain has TRBV7-6 and TRBJ1-1; 11 nucleotides match TRBD1. V trimming: 2 bases; J trimming: 0 bases; junction bases outside the gene matches: 11. The CDR3 is 19 amino acids. CDR1 is SGHVS, CDR2 FNYEAQ, per germline. CDR3 loop: CASSLSSGGQGAMNTEAFF. CDR3 DNA: TGTGCCAGCAGCTTATCATCCGGTGGACAGGGGGCCATGAACACTGAAGCTTTCTTT.

V gene TRBV28 combines with J gene TRBJ2-5; 7 positions agree with TRBD1. Germline loops: CDR1 MDHEN, CDR2 SYDVKM. This CDR3 has 14 amino acids. With 5 bases clipped from V and 3 bases from J, the junction kept 6 bases outside the gene matches. The DNA for the CDR3 is TGTGCCAGCAGTATCGGACAGGTCAAAGAGACCCAGTACTTC. Translated: CASSIGQVKETQYF.

The V gene is TRBV5-4, the J gene TRBJ1-3; TRBD1 is a possible D gene (6 bases). V lost 3 bases, J lost 0 bases, and 16 bases lay in between. This CDR3 contains 17 residues. The germline CDR1 and CDR2 sequences are SGHNT and YYREEE (reference sequence). The CDR3 is CASSSELTGDSGNTIYF. The CDR3, as DNA: TGTGCCAGCAGCTCAGAGTTGACAGGAGACTCTGGAAACACCATATATTTT.

This clone has only one observation. The V call is TRBV5-4, the J call TRBJ2-5; D gene ambiguous. The DNA matches TRBJ2-7 better at its end, which makes the J call doubtful. The germline gives CDR1 SGHNT, CDR2 YYREEE (reference sequence). The CDR3 contains 15 residues. CDR3 DNA sequence: TGTGCCAGCAGCTTGGTAGTGACGGAAGCCTACGAGCAGTACTTC. Protein product: CASSLVVTEAYEQYF.

This rearrangement joins TRBV5-1 to TRBJ1-1; D is undetermined. Germline V lookup: CDR1 SGHRS, CDR2 YFSETQ. This CDR3 is 14 amino acids long. V was shortened by 0 bases and J by 1 base, with 7 bases between the two germline ends. In nucleotides, the CDR3 is TGCGCCAGCAGCTTGGCACAGACGAACACTGAAGCTTTCTTT. It yields the protein CASSLAQTNTEAFF. Using reference TRBV5-1 and TRBJ1-1 for the parts outside the CDR3, the full variable domain is KAGVTQTPRYLIKTRGQQVTLSCSPISGHRSVSWYQQTPGQGLQFLFEYFSETQRNKGNFPGRFSGRQFSNSRSEMNVSTLELGDSALYLCASSLAQTNTEAFFGQGTRLTVV.

The genes are TRBV5-8 and TRBJ2-3; the D is unclear. The CDR3 is 11 residues long. From germline, CDR1 is SGHTS and CDR2 YDEGEE. The V gene lost 4 bases and the J gene lost 9 bases, with 9 bases spanning the gap. The CDR3 DNA reads as TGTGCCAGCAGCCCTCCCGAGACGCAGTATTTT. This encodes CASSPPETQYF.

Here the CDR3 DNA reads TGTGCCAGCAGTTTTGGGACACAATTCTACGAGCAGTACTTC. As protein: CASSFGTQFYEQYF. The V call is TRBV28, the J call TRBJ2-7, with TRBD1 as a possible D gene (6 bases). Per germline, CDR1 MDHEN and CDR2 SYDVKM. The CDR3 extends over 14 amino acids. The V end lost 3 bases, the J end lost 3 bases, and 12 bases lay between the germline ends.

The chain uses TRBV2 and TRBJ1-2, with 9 bases identical to TRBD1. Per germline, CDR1 SNHLY and CDR2 FYNNEI. J was trimmed by 8 bases and V by 7 bases; bases with no gene match: 17. The CDR3 is made up of 16 amino acids. The CDR3 protein is CASIPQRGQGRLGYTF. The CDR3 coding sequence is TGTGCCAGCATCCCCCAGAGGGGACAGGGTCGTCTCGGCTACACCTTC. The full variable domain, in which reference TRBV2 and TRBJ1-2 provide the parts outside the CDR3, is EPEVTQTPSHQVTQMGQEVILRCVPISNHLYFYWYRQILGQKVEFLVSFYNNEISEKSEIFDDQFSVERPDGSNFTLKIRSTKLEDSAMYFCASIPQRGQGRLGYTFGSGTRLTVV.

The chain recombines TRBV7-1 with TRBJ1-2; a weak D match, TRBD1 (5 bases). TRBV7-1 is an open reading frame, and its role is uncertain. Trimming left V 5 bases short and J 8 bases short, with 9 bases between. The length of the CDR3 is 11 residues. The CDR3 sequence: CASSPWDGYTF. Here the CDR3 DNA reads TGTGCCAGCAGCCCCTGGGACGGCTACACCTTC.

The V and J genes are TRBV7-4 and TRBJ2-3; D uncertain. The CDR3 has 12 residues. Between the trimmed V and J ends, which lost 6 bases and 7 bases, there was a span of 11 bases. Germline CDR1 is SGHVT and CDR2 is SQSDAQ. The CDR3 is CASRAVQYTQYF. CDR3 in DNA: TGTGCCAGCAGGGCGGTTCAGTATACGCAGTATTTT.

The CDR3 nucleotides are TGTGCCAGCAGCGTCTCTCTGGGGCACGAGCAGTTCTTC. Amino acids: CASSVSLGHEQFF. This rearrangement joins TRBV9 to TRBJ2-1; a weak D match, TRBD1 (5 bases). The V gene's germline CDR1 is SGDLS and CDR2 YYNGEE. The CDR3 contains 13 residues. V lost 2 bases and J lost 10, with 13 bases in between.

V gene TRBV5-6 combines with J gene TRBJ1-1; the D is unclear. The CDR3 sequence is 14 residues long. Germline assignment: CDR1 SGHDT and CDR2 YYEEEE. V lost 0 bases to trimming and J lost 7 bases, with 13 bases between them. In DNA form, the CDR3 reads TGTGCCAGCAGCTTGGGGCCCGCCACGGGTGAAGCTTTCTTT. Protein: CASSLGPATGEAFF.

V and J are TRBV4-2 and TRBJ2-7, with 9 bases that match TRBD2. V shed 0 bases, J shed 10 bases, and the junction held 10 bases outside the gene matches. Germline CDR1 reads LGHNA; CDR2 reads YNFKEQ. The CDR3 has 15 residues. The CDR3 DNA is TGTGCCAGCAGCCAAGAAGGAGGCGGGGGGGCCGGTCAGTACTTC. Translating gives CASSQEGGGGAGQYF.

The chain recombines TRBV18 with TRBJ1-2, with D unresolved. This CDR3 is built from 11 residues. CDR1 and CDR2 (germline): KGHSH, LQKENI. V lost 8 bases to trimming and J lost 8 bases, with 12 bases between them. The chain's CDR3 is CASTVGEGYTF. The CDR3, as DNA: TGTGCCAGCACTGTGGGAGAGGGCTACACCTTC.

In this sample, this clone turned up a few times. V is TRBV21-1 and J is TRBJ1-3. TRBV21-1 is shown as a pseudogene. The CDR3 runs to 15 residues. The DNA of the CDR3 is TGTGCCAGCAGCAAGCCCAGGGAGTCTGGAAACACCATATATTTT. This gives the protein CASSKPRESGNTIYF.

This sequence joins TRBV27 and TRBJ1-4, with D possibly matching TRBD1 (5 bases). V lost 3 bases and J lost 8, with 13 bases in between. The V gene's germline CDR1 is MNHEY and CDR2 SMNVEV (reference sequence). This CDR3 is 14 amino acids long. Here the CDR3 DNA reads TGTGCCAGCAGTTTGATCGGGACTCGGGAAAAACTGTTTTTT. This gives the protein CASSLIGTREKLFF.